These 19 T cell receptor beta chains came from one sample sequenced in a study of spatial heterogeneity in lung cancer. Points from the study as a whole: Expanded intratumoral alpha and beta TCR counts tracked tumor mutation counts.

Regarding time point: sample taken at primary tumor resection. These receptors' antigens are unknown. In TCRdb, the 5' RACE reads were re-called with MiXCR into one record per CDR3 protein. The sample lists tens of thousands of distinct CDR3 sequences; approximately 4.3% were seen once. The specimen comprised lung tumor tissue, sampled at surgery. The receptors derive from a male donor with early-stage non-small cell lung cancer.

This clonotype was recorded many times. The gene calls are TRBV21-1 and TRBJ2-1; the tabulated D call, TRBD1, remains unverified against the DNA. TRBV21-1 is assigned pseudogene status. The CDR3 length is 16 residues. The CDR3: CASSKAAQGAMNEQFF. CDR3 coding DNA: TGTGCCAGCAGCAAAGCGGCGCAGGGGGCAATGAATGAGCAGTTCTTC.

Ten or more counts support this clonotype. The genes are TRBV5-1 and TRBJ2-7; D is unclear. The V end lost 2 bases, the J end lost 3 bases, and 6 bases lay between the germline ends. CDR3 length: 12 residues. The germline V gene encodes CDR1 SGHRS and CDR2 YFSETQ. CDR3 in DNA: TGCGCCAGCAGCTTCGACGGCTACGAGCAGTACTTC. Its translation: CASSFDGYEQYF. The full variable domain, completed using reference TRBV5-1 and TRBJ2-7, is KAGVTQTPRYLIKTRGQQVTLSCSPISGHRSVSWYQQTPGQGLQFLFEYFSETQRNKGNFPGRFSGRQFSNSRSEMNVSTLELGDSALYLCASSFDGYEQYFGPGTRLTVT.

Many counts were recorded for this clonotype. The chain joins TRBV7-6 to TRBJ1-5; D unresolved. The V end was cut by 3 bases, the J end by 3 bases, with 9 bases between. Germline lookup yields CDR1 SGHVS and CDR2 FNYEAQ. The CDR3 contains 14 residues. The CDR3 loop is CASSLWTDNQPQHF. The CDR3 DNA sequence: TGTGCCAGCAGCTTGTGGACTGACAATCAGCCCCAGCATTTT.

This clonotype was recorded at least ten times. The CDR3 region has the DNA TGTGCCAGCAGCCAAGGGTCTTCGGCATCTGGGGCCAACGTCCTGACTTTC. This sequence encodes CASSQGSSASGANVLTF. The V and J genes are TRBV3-1 and TRBJ2-6; D is ambiguous. This CDR3 spans 17 amino acids. V shed 1 base and J shed 1 base, with 11 bases lying between them. CDR1 is LGHDT and CDR2 is YNNKEL in the germline V gene (reference sequence).

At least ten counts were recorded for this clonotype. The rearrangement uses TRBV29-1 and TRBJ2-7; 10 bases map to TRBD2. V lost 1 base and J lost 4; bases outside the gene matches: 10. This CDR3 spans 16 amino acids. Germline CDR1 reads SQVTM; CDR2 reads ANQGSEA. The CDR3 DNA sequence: TGCAGCGTTGAAGGGACGGCTAGCGGGAGTCTTTACGAGCAGTACTTC. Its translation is CSVEGTASGSLYEQYF.

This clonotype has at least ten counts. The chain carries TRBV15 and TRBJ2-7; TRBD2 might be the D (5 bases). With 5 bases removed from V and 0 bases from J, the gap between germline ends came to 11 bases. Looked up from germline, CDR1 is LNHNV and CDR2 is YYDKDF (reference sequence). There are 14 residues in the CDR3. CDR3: CATSGRRDSYEQYF. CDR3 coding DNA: TGTGCCACCAGCGGCCGCCGGGACTCCTACGAGCAGTACTTC.

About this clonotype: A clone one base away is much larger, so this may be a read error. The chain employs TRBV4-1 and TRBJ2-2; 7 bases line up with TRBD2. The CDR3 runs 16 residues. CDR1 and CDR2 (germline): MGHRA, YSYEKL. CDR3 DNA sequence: TGCGCCAGCACCCTAGGTCTGGGTCTGGTAGGCGGGGGGCTGTTTTTT. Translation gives CASTLGLGLVGGGLFF.

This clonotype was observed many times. CDR3 bases: TGCAGTGCTAGCCCTCGTATTCCCGACCACTACGAGCAGTACTTC. This translates into CSASPRIPDHYEQYF. The chain combines TRBV20-1 with TRBJ2-7; D unclear. Trimming took off 3 bases at V and 3 bases at J, with 18 bases between the two ends. The CDR3 totals 15 residues. The germline V gene has CDR1 DFQATT and CDR2 SNEGSKA (reference sequence).

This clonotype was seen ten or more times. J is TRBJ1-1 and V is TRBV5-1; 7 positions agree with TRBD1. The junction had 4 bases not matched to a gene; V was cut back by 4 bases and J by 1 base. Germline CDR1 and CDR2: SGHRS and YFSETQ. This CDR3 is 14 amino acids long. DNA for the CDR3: TGCGCCAGCAGCGCGGGGGACAGGAACACTGAAGCTTTCTTT. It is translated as CASSAGDRNTEAFF. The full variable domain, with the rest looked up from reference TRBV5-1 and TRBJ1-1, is KAGVTQTPRYLIKTRGQQVTLSCSPISGHRSVSWYQQTPGQGLQFLFEYFSETQRNKGNFPGRFSGRQFSNSRSEMNVSTLELGDSALYLCASSAGDRNTEAFFGQGTRLTVV.

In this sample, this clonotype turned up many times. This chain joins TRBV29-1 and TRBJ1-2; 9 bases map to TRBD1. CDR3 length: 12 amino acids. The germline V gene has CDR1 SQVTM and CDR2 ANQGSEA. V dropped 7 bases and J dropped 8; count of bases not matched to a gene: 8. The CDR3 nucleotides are TGCAGCGATGATTCGACAGGGGGAGGCTACACCTTC. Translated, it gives CSDDSTGGGYTF.

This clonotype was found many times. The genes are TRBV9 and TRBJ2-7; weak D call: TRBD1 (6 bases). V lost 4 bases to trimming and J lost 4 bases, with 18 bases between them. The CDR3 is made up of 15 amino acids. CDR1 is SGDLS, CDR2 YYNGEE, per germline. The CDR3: CASSPAFGTQYEQYF. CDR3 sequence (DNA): TGTGCCAGCAGCCCCGCCTTTGGGACACAGTACGAGCAGTACTTC.

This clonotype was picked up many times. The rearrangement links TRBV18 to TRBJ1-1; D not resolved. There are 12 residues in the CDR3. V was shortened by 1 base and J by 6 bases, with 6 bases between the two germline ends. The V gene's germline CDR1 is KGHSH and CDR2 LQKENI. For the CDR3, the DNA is TGTGCCAGCTCACCACGGGCAGCTGAAGCTTTCTTT. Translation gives CASSPRAAEAFF.

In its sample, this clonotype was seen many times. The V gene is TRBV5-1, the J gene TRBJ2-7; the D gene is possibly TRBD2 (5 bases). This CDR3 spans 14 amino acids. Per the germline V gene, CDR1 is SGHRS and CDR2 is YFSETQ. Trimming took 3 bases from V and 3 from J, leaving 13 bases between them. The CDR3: CASSYGEQYYEQYF. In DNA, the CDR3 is TGCGCCAGCAGCTACGGGGAGCAGTACTACGAGCAGTACTTC.

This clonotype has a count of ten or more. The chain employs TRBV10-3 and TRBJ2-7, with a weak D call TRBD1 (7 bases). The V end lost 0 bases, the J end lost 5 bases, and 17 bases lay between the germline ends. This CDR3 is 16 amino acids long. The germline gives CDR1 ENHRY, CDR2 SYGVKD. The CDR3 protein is CAISESTGEDGDEQYF. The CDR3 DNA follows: TGTGCCATCAGTGAGTCAACAGGGGAGGACGGAGACGAGCAGTACTTC.

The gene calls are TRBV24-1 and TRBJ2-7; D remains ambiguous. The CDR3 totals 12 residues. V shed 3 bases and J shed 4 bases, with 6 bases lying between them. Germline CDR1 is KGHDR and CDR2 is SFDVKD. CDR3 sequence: CATSDRRYEQYF. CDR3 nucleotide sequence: TGTGCCACCAGTGATCGTCGTTACGAGCAGTACTTC.

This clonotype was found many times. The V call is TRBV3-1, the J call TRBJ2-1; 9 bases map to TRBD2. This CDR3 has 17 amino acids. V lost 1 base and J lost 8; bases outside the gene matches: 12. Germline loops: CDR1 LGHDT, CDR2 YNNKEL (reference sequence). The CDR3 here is CASSQVPQAGGRDEQFF. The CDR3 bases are TGTGCCAGCAGCCAAGTCCCCCAGGCGGGGGGGCGGGATGAGCAGTTCTTC.

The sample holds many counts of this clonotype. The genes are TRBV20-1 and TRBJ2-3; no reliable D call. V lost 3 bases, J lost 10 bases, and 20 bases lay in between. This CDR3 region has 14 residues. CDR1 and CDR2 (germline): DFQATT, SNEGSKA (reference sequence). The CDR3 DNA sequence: TGCAGTGCTAGCAATCCCGGGCACCCCCCAGCGCAGTATTTT. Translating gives CSASNPGHPPAQYF.

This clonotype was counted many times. DNA for the CDR3: TGTGCCAGCAGCCTGAACTACGAGCAGTACTTC. Amino acid sequence: CASSLNYEQYF. This chain connects TRBV3-1 to TRBJ2-7, with no clear D. V lost 4 bases and J lost 3, with 4 bases in between. The germline CDR1 and CDR2 sequences are LGHDT and YNNKEL (reference sequence). The CDR3 consists of 11 residues.

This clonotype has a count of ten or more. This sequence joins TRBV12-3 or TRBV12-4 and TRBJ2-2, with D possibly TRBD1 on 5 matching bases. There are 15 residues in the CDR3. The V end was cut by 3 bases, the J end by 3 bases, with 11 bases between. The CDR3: CASSFQGVDTGELFF. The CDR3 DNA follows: TGTGCCAGCAGTTTTCAGGGTGTGGACACCGGGGAGCTGTTTTTT.